The rows below give T cell receptor beta chains drawn from one sample of a study of radiotherapy plus CTLA-4 blockade in lung cancer. Assay: immunoSEQ multiplex PCR; the TCRdb copy retains only in-frame clones and omits some. The table has about 35,000 clones, approximately 85% seen once. The sequences come from peripheral blood, collected from a patient treated with radiotherapy plus ipilimumab. These receptor sequences come from a human donor with non-small cell lung cancer who had stable disease on radiotherapy plus ipilimumab. Each CDR3 is given with its conserved first and last residue. The D gene is left open where the match is weak. Only some rows state a clone size, as once, few, many or a class for expanded clones.

J gene: TRBJ2-1
clone size: -
V gene: TRBV7-9
D gene: TRBD2
CDR3 protein: CASSLGLAGQQRFNEQFF
CDR3 DNA: TGTGCCAGCAGCCTGGGACTAGCGGGACAACAGAGGTTTAATGAGCAGTTCTTC

J gene: TRBJ2-1
clone size: -
V gene: TRBV10-2
D gene: -
CDR3 protein: CASWDLNNEQFF
CDR3 DNA: TGCGCCAGCTGGGACTTAAACAATGAGCAGTTCTTC

J gene: TRBJ1-4
clone size: -
V gene: TRBV7-9
D gene: -
CDR3 protein: CASSLVGGGEKLFF
CDR3 DNA: TGTGCCAGCAGCTTAGTAGGGGGTGGCGAAAAACTGTTTTTT

J gene: TRBJ2-7
clone size: -
V gene: TRBV28
D gene: -
CDR3 protein: CASGAGFWEQYF
CDR3 DNA: TGTGCCAGCGGCGCAGGATTTTGGGAGCAGTACTTC

J gene: TRBJ1-2
clone size: -
V gene: TRBV27
D gene: TRBD1
CDR3 protein: CASSAPGQGYGYTF
CDR3 DNA: TGTGCCAGCAGTGCCCCGGGACAGGGCTATGGCTACACCTTC

J gene: TRBJ1-5
clone size: -
V gene: TRBV7-8
D gene: TRBD1
CDR3 protein: CASSLNFRGLSNQPQHF
CDR3 DNA: TGTGCCAGCAGCCTCAATTTCAGGGGGCTTAGCAATCAGCCCCAGCATTTT

J gene: TRBJ2-1
clone size: -
V gene: TRBV2
D gene: TRBD2
CDR3 protein: CASSDGLAGVLSYNEQFF
CDR3 DNA: TGTGCCAGCAGTGATGGACTAGCGGGAGTCCTCTCCTACAATGAGCAGTTCTTC

J gene: TRBJ2-1
clone size: -
V gene: TRBV7-2
D gene: TRBD2
CDR3 protein: CASSLGASGRRSYNEQFF
CDR3 DNA: TGTGCCAGCAGCTTAGGTGCGAGCGGGAGGAGATCCTACAATGAGCAGTTCTTC

J gene: TRBJ2-1
clone size: -
V gene: TRBV9
D gene: TRBD2
CDR3 protein: CASSVGTSGSNEQFF
CDR3 DNA: TGTGCCAGCAGCGTGGGGACTAGCGGGAGTAATGAGCAGTTCTTC

J gene: TRBJ1-6
clone size: -
V gene: TRBV27
D gene: TRBD1
CDR3 protein: CASTGGPLGSYNSPLHF
CDR3 DNA: TGTGCCAGCACAGGGGGCCCACTAGGATCCTATAATTCACCCCTCCACTTT

J gene: TRBJ2-3
clone size: -
V gene: TRBV5-4
D gene: TRBD2
CDR3 protein: CASSATSGRKYTQYF
CDR3 DNA: TGTGCCAGCAGTGCGACTAGCGGGAGGAAGTATACGCAGTATTTT

J gene: TRBJ1-5
clone size: -
V gene: TRBV18
D gene: TRBD1
CDR3 protein: CASSPVDRSNQPQHF
CDR3 DNA: TGTGCCAGCTCACCCGTGGACAGGAGCAATCAGCCCCAGCATTTT

J gene: TRBJ1-5
clone size: -
V gene: TRBV19
D gene: TRBD1
CDR3 protein: CASTPGQGYQPQHF
CDR3 DNA: TGTGCCAGTACCCCGGGACAGGGTTATCAGCCCCAGCATTTT

J gene: TRBJ2-7
clone size: -
V gene: TRBV29-1
D gene: TRBD2
CDR3 protein: CSVGTSGVAYEQYF
CDR3 DNA: TGCAGCGTGGGGACTAGCGGAGTGGCCTACGAGCAGTACTTC

J gene: TRBJ2-2
clone size: -
V gene: TRBV5-6
D gene: -
CDR3 protein: CASSLNTGELFF
CDR3 DNA: TGTGCCAGCAGCCTAAACACCGGGGAGCTGTTTTTT

J gene: TRBJ2-3
clone size: -
V gene: TRBV5-1
D gene: TRBD1
CDR3 protein: CASSLNRGRGTDTQYF
CDR3 DNA: TGCGCCAGCAGCTTGAACAGGGGCAGAGGCACAGATACGCAGTATTTT

J gene: TRBJ1-5
clone size: -
V gene: TRBV9
D gene: -
CDR3 protein: CASSVGGRGPQHF
CDR3 DNA: TGTGCCAGCAGCGTAGGGGGGCGAGGGCCCCAGCATTTT

J gene: TRBJ2-1
clone size: -
V gene: TRBV2
D gene: -
CDR3 protein: CASHPGGTSSYNEQFF
CDR3 DNA: TGTGCCAGCCACCCAGGGGGGACAAGCTCCTACAATGAGCAGTTCTTC

J gene: TRBJ1-2
clone size: -
V gene: TRBV5-1
D gene: -
CDR3 protein: CASSPQGHGYTF
CDR3 DNA: TGCGCCAGCAGCCCACAGGGTCATGGCTACACCTTC

J gene: TRBJ2-7
clone size: -
V gene: TRBV5-4
D gene: -
CDR3 protein: CASSLLGAYHEQYF
CDR3 DNA: TGTGCCAGCAGCTTGTTGGGGGCATATCACGAGCAGTACTTC

J gene: TRBJ2-3
clone size: medium-sized
V gene: TRBV6-4
D gene: TRBD2
CDR3 protein: CASSDSLAGGPDTQYF
CDR3 DNA: TGTGCCAGCAGTGACTCCCTAGCGGGAGGGCCAGATACGCAGTATTTT

J gene: TRBJ1-5
clone size: -
V gene: TRBV15
D gene: -
CDR3 protein: CATSSGGVGQPQHF
CDR3 DNA: TGTGCCACCAGCTCCGGCGGGGTGGGGCAGCCCCAGCATTTT

J gene: TRBJ1-2
clone size: few
V gene: TRBV18
D gene: -
CDR3 protein: CASSPPSRDGYTF
CDR3 DNA: TGTGCCAGCTCACCACCGTCCCGCGATGGCTACACCTTC

J gene: TRBJ2-3
clone size: few
V gene: TRBV19
D gene: -
CDR3 protein: CASKKGRDTDTQYF
CDR3 DNA: TGTGCCAGTAAGAAAGGTCGGGACACAGATACGCAGTATTTT

J gene: TRBJ1-3
clone size: once
V gene: TRBV28
D gene: -
CDR3 protein: CASSFLPRVSGNTIYF
CDR3 DNA: TGTGCCAGCAGTTTTCTTCCCAGGGTCTCTGGAAACACCATATATTTT

J gene: TRBJ1-3
clone size: -
V gene: TRBV7-3
D gene: -
CDR3 protein: CASSPGHASGNTIYF
CDR3 DNA: TGTGCCAGCAGCCCGGGACATGCCTCTGGAAACACCATATATTTT

J gene: TRBJ2-1
clone size: -
V gene: TRBV19
D gene: TRBD2
CDR3 protein: CASSMGNSGSLYNEQFF
CDR3 DNA: TGTGCCAGTAGTATGGGGAATAGCGGGAGCCTGTACAATGAGCAGTTCTTC

J gene: TRBJ2-7
clone size: -
V gene: TRBV27
D gene: TRBD2
CDR3 protein: CASSLSLIAGASEQYF
CDR3 DNA: TGTGCCAGCAGTTTGTCCTTAATAGCGGGGGCCTCTGAGCAGTACTTC

J gene: TRBJ2-7
clone size: -
V gene: TRBV29-1
D gene: -
CDR3 protein: CSGGDSDPDEQYF
CDR3 DNA: TGCAGCGGCGGGGACTCCGATCCGGACGAGCAGTACTTC

J gene: TRBJ2-2
clone size: -
V gene: TRBV7-9
D gene: -
CDR3 protein: CASSPGDANTGELFF
CDR3 DNA: TGTGCCAGCAGCCCAGGGGATGCGAACACCGGGGAGCTGTTTTTT

J gene: TRBJ2-3
clone size: few
V gene: TRBV28
D gene: -
CDR3 protein: CASSRGAARSDTQYF
CDR3 DNA: TGTGCCAGCAGTCGGGGGGCGGCGCGATCAGATACGCAGTATTTT

J gene: TRBJ1-4
clone size: -
V gene: TRBV19
D gene: -
CDR3 protein: CASSIDLRGEREKLFF
CDR3 DNA: TGTGCCAGTAGTATAGATTTGCGTGGAGAGCGAGAAAAACTGTTTTTT

J gene: TRBJ2-5
clone size: -
V gene: TRBV28
D gene: TRBD1
CDR3 protein: CASRLPGQGGETQYF
CDR3 DNA: TGTGCCAGCAGGCTTCCGGGACAGGGGGGAGAGACCCAGTACTTC

J gene: TRBJ1-4
clone size: -
V gene: TRBV6-5
D gene: TRBD1
CDR3 protein: CASRPTGLREKLFF
CDR3 DNA: TGTGCCAGCAGGCCGACAGGGCTTCGTGAAAAACTGTTTTTT

J gene: TRBJ1-5
clone size: -
V gene: TRBV19
D gene: TRBD1
CDR3 protein: CASSIRWTGELGQPQHF
CDR3 DNA: TGTGCCAGTAGTATAAGGTGGACAGGGGAGTTAGGTCAGCCCCAGCATTTT

J gene: TRBJ2-5
clone size: -
V gene: TRBV30
D gene: -
CDR3 protein: CAWSRGSWGQYF
CDR3 DNA: TGTGCCTGGAGCCGGGGGAGTTGGGGCCAGTACTTC

J gene: TRBJ2-1
clone size: -
V gene: TRBV28
D gene: TRBD2
CDR3 protein: CASSLWREGSYNEQFF
CDR3 DNA: TGTGCCAGCAGTTTATGGAGGGAGGGCTCCTACAATGAGCAGTTCTTC

J gene: TRBJ1-2
clone size: -
V gene: TRBV27
D gene: -
CDR3 protein: CASTPLKGDGYTF
CDR3 DNA: TGTGCCAGCACCCCTTTAAAAGGGGATGGCTACACCTTC

J gene: TRBJ2-7
clone size: -
V gene: TRBV9
D gene: -
CDR3 protein: CASSVGSSSYEQYF
CDR3 DNA: TGTGCCAGCAGCGTAGGATCTAGCAGCTACGAGCAGTACTTC

J gene: TRBJ1-1
clone size: -
V gene: TRBV23-1
D gene: -
CDR3 protein: CASSPGNRNTEAFF
CDR3 DNA: TGCGCCAGCAGTCCCGGAAACAGGAACACTGAAGCTTTCTTT

J gene: TRBJ2-1
clone size: -
V gene: TRBV28
D gene: TRBD2
CDR3 protein: CASSIGTSEYNEQFF
CDR3 DNA: TGTGCCAGCAGCATAGGGACTAGCGAGTACAATGAGCAGTTCTTC

J gene: TRBJ2-7
clone size: -
V gene: TRBV9
D gene: TRBD2
CDR3 protein: CASSAGTSGRGAYEQYF
CDR3 DNA: TGTGCCAGCAGCGCGGGGACTAGCGGGAGAGGGGCCTACGAGCAGTACTTC

J gene: TRBJ1-2
clone size: -
V gene: TRBV28
D gene: -
CDR3 protein: CASSLVRGGNYGYTF
CDR3 DNA: TGTGCCAGCAGTTTAGTAAGAGGGGGAAACTATGGCTACACCTTC

J gene: TRBJ2-3
clone size: -
V gene: TRBV27
D gene: -
CDR3 protein: CASRPKGTSTDTQYF
CDR3 DNA: TGTGCCAGCAGGCCAAAGGGGACTAGCACAGATACGCAGTATTTT

J gene: TRBJ2-1
clone size: -
V gene: TRBV4-3
D gene: -
CDR3 protein: CASSQDWGGDEQFF
CDR3 DNA: TGCGCCAGCAGCCAAGATTGGGGGGGCGATGAGCAGTTCTTC

J gene: TRBJ1-4
clone size: -
V gene: TRBV27
D gene: -
CDR3 protein: CASSPRIATNEKLFF
CDR3 DNA: TGTGCCAGCAGTCCTAGAATTGCAACTAATGAAAAACTGTTTTTT

J gene: TRBJ1-5
clone size: -
V gene: TRBV19
D gene: TRBD1
CDR3 protein: CASGQGAIQPQHF
CDR3 DNA: TGTGCCAGTGGACAGGGGGCCATTCAGCCCCAGCATTTT

J gene: TRBJ1-1
clone size: -
V gene: TRBV4-1
D gene: -
CDR3 protein: CASSQDRGSTEAFF
CDR3 DNA: TGCGCCAGCAGCCAAGATCGAGGGTCGACTGAAGCTTTCTTT

J gene: TRBJ2-2
clone size: -
V gene: TRBV6-5
D gene: TRBD2
CDR3 protein: CASSFLAGVGTGELFF
CDR3 DNA: TGTGCCAGCAGTTTCCTAGCGGGAGTCGGAACCGGGGAGCTGTTTTTT

J gene: TRBJ2-5
clone size: -
V gene: TRBV5-8
D gene: -
CDR3 protein: CASSPRTGQYF
CDR3 DNA: TGTGCCAGCAGCCCTAGGACGGGGCAGTACTTC

J gene: TRBJ2-6
clone size: few
V gene: TRBV9
D gene: TRBD1
CDR3 protein: CASRGQGEDPTSGANVLTF
CDR3 DNA: TGTGCCAGCAGAGGACAGGGCGAGGACCCTACCTCTGGGGCCAACGTCCTGACTTTC

J gene: TRBJ2-7
clone size: -
V gene: TRBV27
D gene: -
CDR3 protein: CASSFRGDEQYF
CDR3 DNA: TGTGCCAGCAGTTTTCGGGGAGACGAGCAGTACTTC

J gene: TRBJ2-1
clone size: once
V gene: TRBV4-3
D gene: -
CDR3 protein: CASSQGAKIAEQFF
CDR3 DNA: TGCGCCAGCAGCCAAGGCGCCAAGATAGCCGAGCAGTTCTTC

J gene: TRBJ1-5
clone size: -
V gene: TRBV2
D gene: -
CDR3 protein: CASNIHRSNQPQHF
CDR3 DNA: TGTGCCAGCAACATTCACAGGTCAAATCAGCCCCAGCATTTT

J gene: TRBJ2-1
clone size: -
V gene: TRBV27
D gene: -
CDR3 protein: CASTPIMSNEQFF
CDR3 DNA: TGTGCCAGCACCCCCATAATGAGCAATGAGCAGTTCTTC